The 3 T cell receptor beta chains below all came from one sample that was sequenced in a study of CD8+ T cells in alopecia areata. Following RNA extraction, reverse transcription yielded cDNA that acted as the sequencing template. This table comes from immunoSEQ multiplex PCR, and its TCRdb copy is limited to in-frame clones, with some not included. The data show 150,000 to 200,000 clones, with about 60% seen just once and approximately 15% held by the top ten. Treatment: oral pan-JAK inhibitor, 5-10 mg twice daily. The sample was CD4+ T cells sorted from blood, taken at week 24, from a patient treated with tofacitinib. The receptors were gathered from a human donor with alopecia areata.

The genes are TRBV4-2 and TRBJ1-2; D ambiguous. The CDR3 length is 14 residues. CDR1 LGHNA and CDR2 YNFKEQ come from the germline V gene. The ends were cut back, 0 bases at V and 3 bases at J, with 8 bases in the middle. The CDR3 loop reads CASSQDKVYYGYTF. In nucleotides, the CDR3 is TGTGCCAGCAGCCAAGATAAGGTCTACTATGGCTACACCTTC.

This chain connects TRBV29-1 to TRBJ1-2, with 9 bases identical to TRBD1. CDR3 length equals 12 residues. Germline values: CDR1 SQVTM, CDR2 ANQGSEA. With 6 bases clipped from V and 7 bases from J, the junction kept 6 bases outside the gene matches. The CDR3: CSVQGAVAGYTF. CDR3 sequence (DNA): TGCAGCGTACAGGGGGCGGTTGCTGGCTACACCTTC.

The rearrangement joins TRBV5-1 to TRBJ1-2; D remains unclear. The CDR3 runs to 12 residues. Germline values: CDR1 SGHRS, CDR2 YFSETQ. The ends were cut back, 2 bases at V and 3 bases at J, with 5 bases in the middle. CDR3 nucleotide sequence: TGCGCCAGCAGCTTACCCGACTATGGCTACACCTTC. Protein product: CASSLPDYGYTF.